The 14 T cell receptor beta chains below were found in one sample sequenced in a study of pediatric ulcerative colitis. Sequenced by immunoSEQ multiplex PCR; TCRdb stores in-frame clones only, minus some. The table records more than 35,000 clones, around four fifths of them present only once. Rectal tissue came from one to two pinch biopsies taken at colonoscopy. The sequenced sample was gut tissue. The receptors stem from a boy between 10 and 17 years old with moderate ulcerative colitis.

This clone appeared a few times. V is TRBV6-4 and J is TRBJ1-3; TRBD1 agrees at 10 bases. V trimming: 4 bases; J trimming: 4 bases; junction bases outside the gene matches: 7. The CDR3 sequence is 16 residues long. Germline V lookup: CDR1 MRHNA, CDR2 SNTAGT. The CDR3 reads CASSVRTGGLGNTIYF. The DNA of the CDR3 is TGTGCCAGCAGTGTTAGGACAGGGGGATTAGGAAACACCATATATTTT.

The chain uses TRBV7-9 and TRBJ2-1, with unresolved D. This CDR3 has 13 residues. With 5 bases removed from V and 7 bases from J, the gap between germline ends came to 12 bases. Germline V gene data show CDR1 as SEHNR and CDR2 as FQNEAQ (reference sequence). The CDR3 coding sequence is TGTGCCAGCAGCCAACCCTCCGGGAATGAGCAGTTCTTC. Its protein is CASSQPSGNEQFF.

The chain combines TRBV28 with TRBJ2-7; 14 bases are shared with TRBD2. There are 17 residues in the CDR3. Germline trimming cut 6 bases from V and 1 base from J; bases unmatched to any gene: 8. The germline V gene has CDR1 MDHEN and CDR2 SYDVKM. The CDR3 reads CASSKGLAGASSYEQYF. Here the CDR3 DNA reads TGTGCCAGCAGCAAGGGACTAGCGGGAGCTTCATCCTACGAGCAGTACTTC.

This clone has more than one count but fewer than ten. The V and J genes are TRBV19 and TRBJ2-2; 7 bases map to TRBD2. Trimming took 7 bases from V and 3 from J; bases not matched to a gene: 11. The germline CDR1 and CDR2 sequences are LNHDA and SQIVND (reference sequence). The CDR3 length is 16 residues. Written as DNA, the CDR3 is TGTGCCAGTACCCCCGGGGCGGGAGTTGACACCGGGGAGCTGTTTTTT. Amino acids: CASTPGAGVDTGELFF.

The chain joins TRBV7-9 to TRBJ2-7, with D possibly TRBD1 on 6 matching bases. Germline V gene sequence: CDR1 SEHNR, CDR2 FQNEAQ (reference sequence). V gave up 1 base and J gave up 3 bases, with 13 bases separating them. CDR3 size: 15 residues. The CDR3 DNA is TGTGCCAGCAGCTTAGGGGTCTCAGGGGTCTACGAGCAGTACTTC. Translation: CASSLGVSGVYEQYF.

The chain is built from TRBV27 and TRBJ2-5; weak D call: TRBD1 (5 bases). This CDR3 spans 17 amino acids. CDR1 is MNHEY, CDR2 SMNVEV, per germline (reference sequence). V dropped 3 bases and J dropped 1 base, with 18 bases sitting between them. The CDR3 DNA sequence: TGTGCCAGCAGTTTGAAGAGGAATCCAAGGGGCCAAGAGACCCAGTACTTC. Translation gives CASSLKRNPRGQETQYF.

The CDR3 DNA is TGTGCCACTCGTGGCCGCTCCTACAATGAGCAGTTCTTC. Protein: CATRGRSYNEQFF. The J gene is TRBJ2-1, the V gene TRBV6-5; D is uncertain. The germline V gene encodes CDR1 MNHEY and CDR2 SVGAGI. The CDR3 length is 13 residues. V was trimmed by 10 bases and J by 0 bases, leaving 10 bases between them.

The chain combines TRBV28 with TRBJ2-7; D may be TRBD1 or TRBD2 (5 bases each). The CDR3 is 12 residues long. In germline, CDR1 is MDHEN, CDR2 SYDVKM. Deletions cut 8 bases from V and 1 base from J, with 9 bases between. The CDR3 here is CASFEGSYEQYF. The DNA of the CDR3 is TGTGCCAGCTTTGAGGGGTCCTACGAGCAGTACTTC.

The chain recombines TRBV6-5 with TRBJ2-2; D ambiguous. In germline, CDR1 is MNHEY, CDR2 SVGAGI. The CDR3 spans 15 residues. V dropped 0 bases and J dropped 4 bases, with 9 bases sitting between them. In DNA form, the CDR3 reads TGTGCCAGCAGTTACTCGATGGGGTTCACCGGGGAGCTGTTTTTT. It yields the protein CASSYSMGFTGELFF.

This chain connects TRBV11-2 to TRBJ2-3; D is possibly TRBD2 (6 bases). The germline V gene encodes CDR1 SGHAT and CDR2 FQNNGV. V was trimmed by 4 bases and J by 0 bases, leaving 17 bases between them. CDR3 length: 17 amino acids. The CDR3 DNA follows: TGTGCCAGCAGCTCGTCCTGGGACTTCGATAGCACAGATACGCAGTATTTT. It yields the protein CASSSSWDFDSTDTQYF. Full variable domain (outside the CDR3, taken from reference TRBV11-2 and TRBJ2-3): EAGVAQSPRYKIIEKRQSVAFWCNPISGHATLYWYQQILGQGPKLLIQFQNNGVVDDSQLPKDRFSAERLKGVDSTLKIQPAKLEDSAVYLCASSSSWDFDSTDTQYFGPGTRLTVL.

The V and J genes are TRBV6-1 and TRBJ1-2; TRBD1 matches 9 bases. The CDR3 covers 16 residues. Looked up from germline, CDR1 is MNHNS and CDR2 is SASEGT. The V gene end was trimmed by 0 bases and the J gene end by 2 bases; junction bases not matched to a gene: 4. The CDR3 protein is CASSEAYGTGNYGYTF. The CDR3 DNA is TGTGCCAGCAGTGAAGCTTACGGGACAGGGAACTATGGCTACACCTTC.

The rearrangement joins TRBV28 to TRBJ1-5, with D possibly TRBD1 on 5 matching bases. V lost 5 bases to trimming and J lost 2 bases, with 10 bases between them. The germline gives CDR1 MDHEN, CDR2 SYDVKM. The CDR3 totals 14 residues. The CDR3 coding sequence is TGTGCCAGCAGTCAGGGTGTGGGCAATCAGCCCCAGCATTTT. This codes for CASSQGVGNQPQHF.

V and J are TRBV10-3 and TRBJ1-6, with unresolved D. The germline V and J ends were trimmed by 2 bases and 0 bases, with 17 bases remaining between them. The CDR3 runs 19 residues. The germline gives CDR1 ENHRY, CDR2 SYGVKD. CDR3 in DNA: TGTGCCATCAGTGAGATGGCAGGTAGGGAAAGCTCCTATAATTCACCCCTCCACTTT. It encodes CAISEMAGRESSYNSPLHF.

The chain combines TRBV29-1 with TRBJ1-1; D possibly corresponds to TRBD1 (6 bases). The V and J ends lost 5 bases and 0 bases respectively, with 7 bases between them. The germline CDR1 and CDR2 sequences are SQVTM and ANQGSEA. The CDR3 consists of 12 residues. CDR3: CSVRTVNTEAFF. The CDR3 DNA sequence: TGCAGCGTTCGGACAGTGAACACTGAAGCTTTCTTT.